This T cell receptor beta chain was retrieved from a study of graft-versus-host responses after intestinal transplantation. Note on this clone: Its antigen is undetermined.

The CDR3 covers 15 residues. The V segment lost 4 bases and the J segment 0 bases; nucleotides outside the gene matches: 4. Germline V gene lookup returns CDR1 ENHRY and CDR2 SYGVKD. General study findings and limits: Individuals who had graft-donor T cell macrochimerism had allografts that showed high graft-versus-host to host-versus-graft clonal ratios. Early HvG declines after transplant were associated with peak circulating GvH clone levels.

Clones were read by immunoSEQ multiplex PCR, and TCRdb kept only the in-frame ones, dropping some. Here the sample spans about 88,000 clones, about 94% being singletons. The receptor's source is a human donor who was the organ donor for an intestinal transplant. The chain couples TRBV10-3 to TRBJ1-2; 8 nucleotides match TRBD1. Sequences were derived from unstimulated CD4+ T cells sorted from spleen or lymph node cells, sampled before transplant. The CDR3: CAISGQGRTNYGYTF. CDR3 sequence (DNA): TGTGCCATCAGTGGACAGGGGCGGACTAACTATGGCTACACCTTC.